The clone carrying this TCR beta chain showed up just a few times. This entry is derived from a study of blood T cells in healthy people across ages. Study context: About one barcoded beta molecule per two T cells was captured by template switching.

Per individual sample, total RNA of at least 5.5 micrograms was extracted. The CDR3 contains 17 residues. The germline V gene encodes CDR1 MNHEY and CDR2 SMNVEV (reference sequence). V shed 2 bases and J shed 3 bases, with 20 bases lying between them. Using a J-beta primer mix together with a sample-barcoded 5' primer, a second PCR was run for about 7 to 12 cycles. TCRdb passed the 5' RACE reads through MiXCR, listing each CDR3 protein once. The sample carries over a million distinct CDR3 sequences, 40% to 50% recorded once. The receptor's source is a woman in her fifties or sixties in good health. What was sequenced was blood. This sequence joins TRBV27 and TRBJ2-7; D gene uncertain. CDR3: CASSLRPLGGSFYEQYF. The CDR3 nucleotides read TGTGCCAGCAGTTTACGCCCGCTGGGCGGAAGCTTCTACGAGCAGTACTTC.